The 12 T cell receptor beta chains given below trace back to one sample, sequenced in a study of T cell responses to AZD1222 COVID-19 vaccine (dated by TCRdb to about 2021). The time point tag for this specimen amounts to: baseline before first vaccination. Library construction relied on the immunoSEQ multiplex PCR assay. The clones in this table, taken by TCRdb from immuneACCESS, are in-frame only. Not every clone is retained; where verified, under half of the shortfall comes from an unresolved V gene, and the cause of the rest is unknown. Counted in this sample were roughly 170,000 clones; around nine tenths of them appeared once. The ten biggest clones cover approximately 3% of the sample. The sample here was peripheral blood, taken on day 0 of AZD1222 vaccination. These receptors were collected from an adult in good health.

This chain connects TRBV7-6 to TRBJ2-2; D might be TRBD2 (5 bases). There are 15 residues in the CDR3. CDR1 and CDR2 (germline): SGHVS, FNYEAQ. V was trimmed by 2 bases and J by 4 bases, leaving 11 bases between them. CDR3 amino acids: CASSLRDRSTGELFF. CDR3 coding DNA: TGTGCCAGCAGCTTACGGGATCGTTCCACCGGGGAGCTGTTTTTT.

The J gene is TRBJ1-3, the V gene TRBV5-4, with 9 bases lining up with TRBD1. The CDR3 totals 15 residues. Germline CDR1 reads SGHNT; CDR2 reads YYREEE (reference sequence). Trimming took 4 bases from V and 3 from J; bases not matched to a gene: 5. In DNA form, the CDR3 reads TGTGCCAGCAGCGAACAGACAGGGGGTGGAAACACCATATATTTT. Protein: CASSEQTGGGNTIYF.

The CDR3 sequence is CASRRGSYNEQFF. Here the CDR3 DNA reads TGTGCCAGCCGGCGGGGGTCCTACAATGAGCAGTTCTTC. The chain uses TRBV6-5 and TRBJ2-1, with TRBD2 matching over 7 bases. The CDR3 contains 13 residues. Germline V gene lookup returns CDR1 MNHEY and CDR2 SVGAGI. J lost 1 base, V lost 8 bases, and 2 bases had no gene match.

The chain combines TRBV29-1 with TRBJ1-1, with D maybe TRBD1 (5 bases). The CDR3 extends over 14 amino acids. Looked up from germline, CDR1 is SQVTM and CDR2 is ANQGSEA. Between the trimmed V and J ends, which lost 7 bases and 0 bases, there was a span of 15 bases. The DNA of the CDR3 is TGCAGCGGGGCGATGGGGGGGATGAACACTGAAGCTTTCTTT. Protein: CSGAMGGMNTEAFF.

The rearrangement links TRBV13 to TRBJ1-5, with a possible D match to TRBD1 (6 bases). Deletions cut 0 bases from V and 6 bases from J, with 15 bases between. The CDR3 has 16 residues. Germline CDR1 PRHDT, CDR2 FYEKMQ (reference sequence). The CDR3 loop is CASSLGGRGAGQPQHF. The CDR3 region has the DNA TGTGCCAGCAGCTTAGGTGGGCGGGGGGCAGGTCAGCCCCAGCATTTT. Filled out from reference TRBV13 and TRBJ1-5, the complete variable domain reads AAGVIQSPRHLIKEKRETATLKCYPIPRHDTVYWYQQGPGQDPQFLISFYEKMQSDKGSIPDRFSAQQFSDYHSELNMSSLELGDSALYFCASSLGGRGAGQPQHFGDGTRLSIL.

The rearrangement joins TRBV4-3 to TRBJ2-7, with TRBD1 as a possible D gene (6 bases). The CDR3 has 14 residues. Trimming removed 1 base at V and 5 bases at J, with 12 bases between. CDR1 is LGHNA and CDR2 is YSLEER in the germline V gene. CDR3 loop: CASSQARGPHEQYF. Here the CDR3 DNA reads TGCGCCAGCAGCCAAGCCAGGGGACCCCACGAGCAGTACTTC.

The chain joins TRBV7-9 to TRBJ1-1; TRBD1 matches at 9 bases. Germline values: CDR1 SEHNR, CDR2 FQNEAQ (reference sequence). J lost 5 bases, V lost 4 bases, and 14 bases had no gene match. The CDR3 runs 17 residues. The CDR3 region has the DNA TGTGCCAGCAGCTCCTCCTCGGGACAGGGAGATGGGACTGAAGCTTTCTTT. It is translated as CASSSSSGQGDGTEAFF.

CDR3 sequence reads: CASSYSRSYEQYF. CDR3 nucleotides: TGTGCCAGCAGTTACTCTAGGTCCTACGAGCAGTACTTC. The chain is built from TRBV6-5 and TRBJ2-7; the D is unclear. With 0 bases removed from V and 1 base from J, the gap between germline ends came to 4 bases. Germline V gene lookup returns CDR1 MNHEY and CDR2 SVGAGI. This CDR3 has 13 residues.

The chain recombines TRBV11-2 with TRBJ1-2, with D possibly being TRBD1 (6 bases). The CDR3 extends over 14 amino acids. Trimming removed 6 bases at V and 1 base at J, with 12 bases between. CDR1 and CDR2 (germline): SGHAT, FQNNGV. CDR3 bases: TGTGCCAGCAGTCGGGGGGCCGTTAACTATGGCTACACCTTC. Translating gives CASSRGAVNYGYTF.

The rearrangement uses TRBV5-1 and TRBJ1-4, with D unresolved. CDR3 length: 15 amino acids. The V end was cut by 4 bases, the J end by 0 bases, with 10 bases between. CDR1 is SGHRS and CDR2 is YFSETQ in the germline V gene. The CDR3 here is CASSPGMPTNEKLFF. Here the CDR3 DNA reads TGCGCCAGCAGCCCGGGGATGCCAACTAATGAAAAACTGTTTTTT.

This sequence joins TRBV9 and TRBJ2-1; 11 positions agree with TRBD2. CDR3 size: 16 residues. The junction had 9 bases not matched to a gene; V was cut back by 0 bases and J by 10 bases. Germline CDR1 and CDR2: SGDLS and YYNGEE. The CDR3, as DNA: TGTGCCAGCAGCGTAGGCCCTAGCGGGGGGAGGATGGAGCAGTTCTTC. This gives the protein CASSVGPSGGRMEQFF.

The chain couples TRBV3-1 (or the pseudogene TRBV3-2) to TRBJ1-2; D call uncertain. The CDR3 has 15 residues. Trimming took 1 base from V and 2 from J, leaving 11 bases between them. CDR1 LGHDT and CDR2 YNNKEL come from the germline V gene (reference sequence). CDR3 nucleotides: TGTGCCAGCAGCCAAGTTAAGGGAGGCAACTATGGCTACACCTTC. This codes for CASSQVKGGNYGYTF.